This T cell receptor beta chain was documented in a study of blood T cell repertoires in COVID-19. Study information: The samples span acute and convalescent COVID-19 from the United States, Italy and Spain. PBMCs, B-cell-depleted T cells, or T cells provided the cDNA or gDNA that made up the material.

Some clones are missing from TCRdb's copy, which holds only in-frame ones; the method was immunoSEQ multiplex PCR. The sample includes under 250,000 clones, about four fifths seen only once; the top ten take about 4.4%. CDR3 length: 11 residues. The trim removed 9 bases at V and 3 bases at J, leaving 1 base unmatched. The sample comprised peripheral blood. The clonotype comes from a woman in her seventies with acute or convalescent COVID-19. The chain recombines TRBV23-1 with TRBJ2-5; TRBD1 matches 7 bases. TRBV23-1 is reported as an ORF; its role is uncertain. Here the CDR3 reads CARQGKETQYF. The CDR3 DNA is TGCGCCAGACAGGGGAAAGAGACCCAGTACTTC.